This entry concerns a single TCR beta chain. What it binds is unknown. These data originate in a study of CD8 T cell repertoires and HIV-1 epitope variants. Study-level information: Tested: three Gag epitope families, Nef HW9 and YT9. An uncultured baseline aliquot held 1M T cells.

From germline, CDR1 is ENHRY and CDR2 SYGVKD. CDR3 size: 15 residues. Trimming cost V 3 bases and J 2 bases, with 13 bases left between them. This table comes from immunoSEQ multiplex PCR, and its TCRdb copy is limited to in-frame clones, with some not included. This sample has 5,000 to 6,500 clones; about 65% occur once, and the top ten carry around 41%. The clonotype originates from a male donor with HIV. The chain has TRBV10-3 and TRBJ1-2; a possible D gene is TRBD1 (5 bases). Specimen: cultured CD8+ T cells derived from PBMCs. This CDR3 reads CAISDQTRGNYGYTF. CDR3 bases: TGTGCCATCAGTGATCAAACTAGGGGAAACTATGGCTACACCTTC.